The clone carrying this TCR beta chain was detected a few times. The entry originates in a study of Graves' ophthalmopathy and Graves' hyperthyroidism. The CDR3 is made up of 16 amino acids. Germline V gene data show CDR1 as LGHNT and CDR2 as FRNRAP. Losses at the gene ends were 0 bases for V and 9 bases for J; bases not matched to a gene: 10. Amplification targeted the TCR beta CDR3 regions, with RNA transcripts as the source material. The authors performed first-round RT-PCR with HTBI primers and then a second-round multiplex PCR. TCRdb re-called the multiplex PCR reads through MiXCR, storing one row per CDR3 protein. The sample shows fewer than 600,000 distinct CDR3 sequences, approximately 15% of them seen only once.

The TCR originated in a woman aged 30 to 39 with Graves' ophthalmopathy. The J gene is TRBJ2-2, the V gene TRBV12-5; TRBD1 aligns across 7 bases. Sequencing input: blood. Here the CDR3 reads CASGLVRGQFHRELFF. The CDR3 DNA sequence: TGTGCTAGTGGTTTGGTACGGGGACAGTTCCACCGGGAGCTGTTTTTT. The full variable domain, its missing parts supplied by reference TRBV12-5 and TRBJ2-2, is DARVTQTPRHKVTEMGQEVTMRCQPILGHNTVFWYRQTMMQGLELLAYFRNRAPLDDSGMPKDRFSAEMPDATLATLKIQPSEPRDSAVYFCASGLVRGQFHRELFFGEGSRLTVL.